This T cell receptor beta chain was recovered during a study of blood T cells in healthy people across ages. With a J-beta primer mix and a sample-barcoded 5' primer, a second PCR ran about 6 to 11 cycles. A template-switch adaptor containing 12 random nucleotides labeled each cDNA molecule. TCRdb redid the calling of the 5' RACE reads with MiXCR, one entry per CDR3 protein. Here the sample spans around 650,000 distinct CDR3 sequences, about 30% being singletons. This clonotype was picked up a small number of times. Its antigen is unidentified. A much bigger clone sits one base away, suggesting this may be a read error. Overall study findings and caveats: Estimates drawn from one million T cells were deemed to understate diversity. When set beside aged donors, long-lived donors presented more naive CD4+ cells and higher diversity.

Those donating, healthy Caucasian individuals from Russia, were aged about 6 to 95. The specimen sequenced was blood. The TCR comes from an elderly woman in good health.

CDR3 residues: CSVVRRGTYNEQYF. In DNA form, the CDR3 reads TGCAGCGTTGTGAGGCGGGGGACCTACAATGAGCAGTACTTC. The chain carries TRBV29-1 and TRBJ2-1; TRBD2 matches at 7 bases. The DNA matches TRBJ2-7 better at its end, which makes the J call doubtful. The germline V gene has CDR1 SQVTM and CDR2 ANQGSEA. This CDR3 spans 14 amino acids.